This TCR beta chain was identified in a study of cytomegalovirus exposure and HLA in healthy donors. The CDR3 extends over 17 amino acids. CDR1 LNHDA and CDR2 SQIVND come from the germline V gene (reference sequence). V lost 1 base to trimming and J lost 2 bases; unmatched junction nucleotides: 7. The PCR contained 60 Vbeta and 13 Jbeta primers. Some clones are missing from TCRdb's copy, which holds only in-frame ones; the method was immunoSEQ multiplex PCR. The sample records about 150,000 clones, 75% to 85% being singletons. Material for sequencing was PBMCs. The chain is built from TRBV19 and TRBJ2-3, with 9 bases lining up with TRBD2. The receptor comes from a woman aged 25-40 years in good health and CMV-seropositive. CDR3 protein: CASSIGRLAGITDTQYF. In DNA, the CDR3 is TGTGCCAGTAGTATAGGGAGGCTAGCGGGAATCACAGATACGCAGTATTTT.